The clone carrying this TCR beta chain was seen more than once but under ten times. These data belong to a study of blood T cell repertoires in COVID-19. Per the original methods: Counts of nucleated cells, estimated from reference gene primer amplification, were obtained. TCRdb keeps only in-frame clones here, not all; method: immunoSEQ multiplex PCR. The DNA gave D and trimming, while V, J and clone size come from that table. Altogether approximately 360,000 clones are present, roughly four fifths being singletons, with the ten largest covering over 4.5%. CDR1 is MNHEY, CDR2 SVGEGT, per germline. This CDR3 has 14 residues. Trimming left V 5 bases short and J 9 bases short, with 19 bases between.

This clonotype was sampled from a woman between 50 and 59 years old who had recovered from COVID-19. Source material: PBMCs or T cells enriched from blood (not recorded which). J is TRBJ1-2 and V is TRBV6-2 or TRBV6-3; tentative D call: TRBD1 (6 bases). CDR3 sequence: CASSDPDSRRSYTF. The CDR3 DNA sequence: TGTGCCAGCAGTGACCCGGACAGCCGGCGTAGCTACACCTTC.